This T cell receptor (beta chain) was recovered during a study of spatial heterogeneity in lung cancer. Trimming removed 4 bases at V and 10 bases at J, with 22 bases between. This CDR3 is built from 15 residues. Germline V lookup: CDR1 MDHEN, CDR2 SYDVKM. Time point of the sample: sample taken at primary tumor resection. Whole RNA was taken from tumor, nontumor lung or frozen PBMC; it was then sequenced unsorted. This clonotype has more than one count but fewer than ten. The antigen is not known. The study's findings and limits: For tumor T cells, estimated coverage reached only 5.5% to 8% (alpha) and over 11% (beta). Higher tumor mutation counts went along with higher counts of expanded intratumoral alpha and beta TCRs. Ubiquitous and regional expanded TCR counts tracked ubiquitous and regional nonsynonymous mutations, respectively.

TCRdb independently ran MiXCR on the 5' RACE reads; one entry per CDR3 protein. The sample holds fewer than 4,500 distinct CDR3 sequences, more than 10% seen once. The sequences come from lung tumor tissue, collected at surgery. The rearrangement joins TRBV28 to TRBJ1-1; possibly TRBD1 for D (5 bases). This clonotype was sampled from a male donor with early-stage non-small cell lung cancer. CDR3 sequence reads: CASSSATTGAYAAFF. In DNA form, the CDR3 reads TGTGCCAGCAGTTCAGCAACGACCGGGGCCTATGCAGCTTTCTTT.